This T cell receptor beta chain derives from a study of blood T cell repertoires in COVID-19. Data came from immunoSEQ multiplex PCR; TCRdb stores just in-frame clones and leaves some out. The sample consists of around 500,000 clones, approximately 86% of them appearing once. The CDR3 is made up of 13 amino acids. Trimming pared 0 bases from V and 4 bases from J, leaving 7 bases between. Germline CDR1 reads SGHRS; CDR2 reads YFSETQ. The chain recombines TRBV5-1 with TRBJ1-1, with a possible D match to TRBD1 (5 bases). This receptor was identified in a woman aged 60-70 years who had recovered from COVID-19. The sample comprised PBMCs or T cells enriched from blood (not recorded which). The CDR3 DNA sequence: TGCGCCAGCAGCTTGGCAGGGTCCACTGAAGCTTTCTTT. Its protein is CASSLAGSTEAFF.